One sample yielded the 9 T cell receptor beta chains listed below, sequenced in a study of response to subunit inactivated influenza vaccine. TCRdb passed the RT-PCR reads through MiXCR, listing each CDR3 protein once. The sample shows 450,000 to 550,000 distinct CDR3 sequences, 25% of them seen only once. The input for sequencing was CD4+ T cells sorted from PBMCs, taken more than 4 days after vaccination. The source is a man in his fifties or sixties who received an inactivated influenza vaccine.

This clonotype was observed many times. The genes are TRBV12-3 or TRBV12-4 and TRBJ1-6, with TRBD1 matching over 7 bases. CDR3 size: 15 residues. J was trimmed by 7 bases and V by 1 base; bases with no gene match: 4. The CDR3 DNA reads as TGTGCCAGCAGTTTAGGGGGGACAGTGAATTCACCCCTCCACTTT. Translating gives CASSLGGTVNSPLHF.

The chain recombines TRBV11-1 with TRBJ1-1, with D possibly matching TRBD1 (5 bases). The V end lost 5 bases, the J end lost 8 bases, and 12 bases lay between the germline ends. Looked up from germline, CDR1 is SGHAT and CDR2 is FQDESV (reference sequence). The CDR3 loop spans 12 amino acids. The CDR3 bases are TGTGCCAGCAGCAACAGGCGAACAGAAGCTTTCTTT. Amino acids: CASSNRRTEAFF.

V gene TRBV7-2 combines with J gene TRBJ2-5, with 14 bases identical to TRBD2. CDR3 length: 15 residues. V was pared by 5 bases and J by 5 bases, with 4 bases of the junction left unmatched. The germline V gene has CDR1 SGHTA and CDR2 FQGNSA. The CDR3 protein is CASSHRTSGGETQYF. Here the CDR3 DNA reads TGTGCCAGCAGCCATCGGACTAGCGGGGGGGAGACCCAGTACTTC.

The chain carries TRBV12-3 or TRBV12-4 and TRBJ2-1; 10 nucleotides agree with TRBD1. V lost 5 bases, J lost 9 bases, and 10 bases stayed unmatched. The CDR3 spans 15 residues. The CDR3 sequence: CASSPRTGGTTEQFF. The CDR3 DNA is TGTGCCAGCAGTCCCCGGACAGGGGGAACCACTGAGCAGTTCTTC.

This rearrangement joins TRBV20-1 to TRBJ2-3, with D uncertain. The CDR3 contains 15 residues. The V and J ends lost 8 bases and 4 bases respectively, with 22 bases between them. Germline V gene lookup returns CDR1 DFQATT and CDR2 SNEGSKA (reference sequence). CDR3 in amino acids: CSSSRGQRTPDTQYF. The CDR3 coding sequence is TGCAGTTCGAGCCGAGGCCAAAGGACGCCAGATACGCAGTATTTT.

The chain has TRBV5-6 and TRBJ1-6; unclear D gene. V was shortened by 1 base and J by 7 bases, with 15 bases between the two germline ends. This CDR3 has 16 residues. Germline CDR1 is SGHDT and CDR2 is YYEEEE. The DNA for the CDR3 is TGTGCCAGCAGCTTGTTGCACGCGGACGGAAATTCACCCCTCCACTTT. It encodes CASSLLHADGNSPLHF.

The V and J genes are TRBV20-1 and TRBJ2-7; D is possibly TRBD1 (6 bases). V lost 3 bases and J 7 bases, leaving 13 bases between the germline ends. CDR1 and CDR2 (germline): DFQATT, SNEGSKA (reference sequence). The CDR3 spans 12 residues. For the CDR3, the DNA is TGCAGTGCTAGGCCAGCCCAGGGGGAGCAGTACTTC. This sequence encodes CSARPAQGEQYF.

The chain links TRBV7-2 to TRBJ2-7; possibly TRBD1 for D (6 bases). There are 14 residues in the CDR3. V lost 5 bases to trimming and J lost 4 bases, with 15 bases between them. Germline V gene data show CDR1 as SGHTA and CDR2 as FQGNSA. CDR3 residues: CASSPGQSRYEQYF. The CDR3 nucleotides are TGTGCCAGCAGCCCTGGACAGTCGAGATACGAGCAGTACTTC. The full variable domain, in which reference TRBV7-2 and TRBJ2-7 provide the parts outside the CDR3, is GAGVSQSPSNKVTEKGKDVELRCDPISGHTALYWYRQSLGQGLEFLIYFQGNSAPDKSGLPSDRFSAERTGGSVSTLTIQRTQQEDSAVYLCASSPGQSRYEQYFGPGTRLTVT.

This clonotype turned up a few times. The chain links TRBV9 to TRBJ1-2, with 9 bases identical to TRBD1. The germline V gene has CDR1 SGDLS and CDR2 YYNGEE. V trimming: 0 bases; J trimming: 8 bases; junction bases outside the gene matches: 2. CDR3 length equals 13 residues. Here the CDR3 DNA reads TGTGCCAGCAGCGTAGGACAGGGGGACGGCTACACCTTC. Its protein product is CASSVGQGDGYTF.